These T cell receptor beta chains were read from a single sample in a study of T cell responses to AZD1222 COVID-19 vaccine. Clones were read by immunoSEQ multiplex PCR, and TCRdb kept only the in-frame ones, dropping some. The sample includes 130,000 to 150,000 clones, 90% of them seen just once. The material was peripheral blood, obtained on day 0 of AZD1222 vaccination. The receptor source for this set is an adult in good health. The CDR3 runs from the conserved cysteine through the conserved F or W. D genes are given only for firm matches. The listing skips clone size in some rows; elsewhere it reads once, few, many or a size class.

size: NA
D: TRBD1
J: TRBJ1-5
V: TRBV30
DNA: TGTGCCTGGAGTGCCCACGGGACAGGGTATAGCAATCAGCCCCAGCATTTT
CDR3: CAWSAHGTGYSNQPQHF

size: NA
D: TRBD2
J: TRBJ2-7
V: TRBV27
DNA: TGTGCCAGCAGTTTACAGTCTAGCGGGGGGAAAATCGAGCAGTACTTC
CDR3: CASSLQSSGGKIEQYF

size: NA
D: NA
J: TRBJ1-6
V: TRBV10-3
DNA: TGTGCCATCAGTGGGCCCGACAGCGGCCACGGCTCCTATAATTCACCCCTCCACTTT
CDR3: CAISGPDSGHGSYNSPLHF

size: once
D: TRBD1
J: TRBJ2-7
V: TRBV4-1
DNA: TGCGCCAGCAGCCCTGGACAGGGGCCTCCCTACGAGCAGTACTTC
CDR3: CASSPGQGPPYEQYF

size: NA
D: NA
J: TRBJ1-1
V: TRBV10-3
DNA: TGTGCCATCAGTGAGTCCGGGGTCGCATGGAAAACTGAAGCTTTCTTT
CDR3: CAISESGVAWKTEAFF

size: NA
D: NA
J: TRBJ1-6
V: TRBV27
DNA: TGTGCCAGCAGTTTATCAGCAGGGACCTATAATTCACCCCTCCACTTT
CDR3: CASSLSAGTYNSPLHF

size: few
D: NA
J: TRBJ1-5
V: TRBV12-5
DNA: TGTGCTAGTGGTTTGGAAGCGGGAAGTCAGCCCCAGCATTTT
CDR3: CASGLEAGSQPQHF

size: NA
D: TRBD2
J: TRBJ2-3
V: TRBV6-4
DNA: TGTGCCAGCAGTGACGGAAGCGGGAGAGGGGCAGATACGCAGTATTTT
CDR3: CASSDGSGRGADTQYF

size: NA
D: NA
J: TRBJ2-2
V: TRBV27
DNA: TGTGCCAGCAGTTTAGGTATAGCGAACACCGGGGAGCTGTTTTTT
CDR3: CASSLGIANTGELFF

size: NA
D: TRBD1
J: TRBJ2-7
V: TRBV18
DNA: TGTGCCAGCTCGCCAGGGACAGCCTTCTACGAGCAGTACTTC
CDR3: CASSPGTAFYEQYF

size: NA
D: NA
J: TRBJ1-1
V: TRBV7-2
DNA: TGTGCCAGCAGTGACCTGACAGGTAACACTGAAGCTTTCTTT
CDR3: CASSDLTGNTEAFF

size: NA
D: TRBD1
J: TRBJ2-3
V: TRBV7-2
DNA: TGTGCCAGCAGAAGGGGGCGAAGCACAGATACGCAGTATTTT
CDR3: CASRRGRSTDTQYF

size: once
D: NA
J: TRBJ2-2
V: TRBV4-3
DNA: TGCGCCAGCAGCCAAGATCAGCGGTTGAACACCGGGGAGCTGTTTTTT
CDR3: CASSQDQRLNTGELFF

size: few
D: TRBD1
J: TRBJ2-7
V: TRBV7-2
DNA: TGTGCCAGCGGATACTTACCGGGACAGGGGGCCTACGAGCAGTACTTC
CDR3: CASGYLPGQGAYEQYF

size: NA
D: NA
J: TRBJ1-1
V: TRBV18
DNA: TGTGCCAGCTCACCAGCGATAGGGAACACTGAAGCTTTCTTT
CDR3: CASSPAIGNTEAFF